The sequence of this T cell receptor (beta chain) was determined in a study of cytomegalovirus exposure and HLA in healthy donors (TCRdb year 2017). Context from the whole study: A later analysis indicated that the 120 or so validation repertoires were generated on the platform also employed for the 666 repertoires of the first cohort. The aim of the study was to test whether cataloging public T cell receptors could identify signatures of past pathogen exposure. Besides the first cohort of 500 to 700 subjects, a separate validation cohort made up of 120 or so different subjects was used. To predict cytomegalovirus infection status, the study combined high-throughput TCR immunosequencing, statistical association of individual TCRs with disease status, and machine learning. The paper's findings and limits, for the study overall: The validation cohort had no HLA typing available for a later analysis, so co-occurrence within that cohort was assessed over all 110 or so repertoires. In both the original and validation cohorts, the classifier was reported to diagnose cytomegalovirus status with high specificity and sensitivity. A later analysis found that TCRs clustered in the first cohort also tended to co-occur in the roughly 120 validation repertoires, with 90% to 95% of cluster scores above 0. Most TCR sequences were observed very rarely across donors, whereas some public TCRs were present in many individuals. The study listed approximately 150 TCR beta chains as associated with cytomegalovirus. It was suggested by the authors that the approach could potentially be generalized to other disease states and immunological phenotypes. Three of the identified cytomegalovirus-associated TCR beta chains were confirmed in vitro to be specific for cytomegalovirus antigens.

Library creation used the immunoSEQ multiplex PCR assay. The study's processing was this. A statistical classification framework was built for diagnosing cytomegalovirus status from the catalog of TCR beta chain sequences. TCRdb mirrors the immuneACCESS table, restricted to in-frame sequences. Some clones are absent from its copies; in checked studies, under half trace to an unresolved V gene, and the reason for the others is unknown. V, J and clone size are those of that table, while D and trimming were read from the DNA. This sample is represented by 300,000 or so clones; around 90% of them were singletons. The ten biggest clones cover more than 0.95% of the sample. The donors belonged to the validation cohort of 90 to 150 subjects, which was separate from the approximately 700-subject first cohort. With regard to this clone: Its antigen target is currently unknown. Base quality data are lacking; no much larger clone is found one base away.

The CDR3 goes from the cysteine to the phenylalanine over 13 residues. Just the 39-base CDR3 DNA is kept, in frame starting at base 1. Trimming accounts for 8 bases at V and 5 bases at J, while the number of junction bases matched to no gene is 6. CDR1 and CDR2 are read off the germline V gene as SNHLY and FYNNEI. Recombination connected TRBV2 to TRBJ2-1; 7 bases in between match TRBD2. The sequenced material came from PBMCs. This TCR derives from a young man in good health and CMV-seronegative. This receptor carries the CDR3 CASGRLADNEQFF. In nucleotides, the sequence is TGTGCCAGCGGGCGACTAGCCGACAATGAGCAGTTCTTC.